This record looks at one T cell receptor beta chain sequence and its context. Its ends do not fully match the called genes, so a read error is possible. Reverse transcription used roughly 0.5 to 1 ug RNA and random hexamers. TCRdb re-called the immunoSEQ multiplex PCR reads with MiXCR, one entry per CDR3 protein. The sample holds fewer than 300,000 distinct CDR3 sequences, roughly 85% seen once. The data belong to a study of CD8 T cells in Susac syndrome. The CDR3 loop spans 12 amino acids. V gene TRBV12-3 or TRBV12-4 combines with J gene TRBJ2-5; TRBD2 aligns across 7 bases. This TCR came from a human donor with multiple sclerosis. The specimen sequenced was CD8+ T cells from PBMCs. The CDR3 coding sequence is TGTGCCAGCAGGTTAGCGGGAGAGACCCAGTACTTC. This sequence encodes CASRLAGETQYF.